Shown below are 22 T cell receptor beta chains from a single sample sequenced in a study of cytomegalovirus exposure and HLA in healthy donors. This PCR relied on a set of 60 Vbeta primers and 13 Jbeta primers. Method: immunoSEQ multiplex PCR; TCRdb's copy keeps in-frame clones and lacks some. The sample holds roughly 100,000 clones, 50% to 70% seen once. Source material: PBMCs. The source is a human donor in good health.

This clone was seen more than once but under ten times. The V gene is TRBV25-1, the J gene TRBJ2-6, with D possibly TRBD1 on 6 matching bases. The V end lost 4 bases, the J end lost 4 bases, and 14 bases lay between the germline ends. The CDR3 has 16 amino acids. Germline assignment: CDR1 MGHDK and CDR2 SYGVNS. CDR3 DNA sequence: TGTGCCAGCAGTGTCGAGGGGGATCAAGGGGCCAACGTCCTGACTTTC. Residues: CASSVEGDQGANVLTF.

The genes are TRBV9 and TRBJ2-1, with D possibly TRBD2 on 5 matching bases. V was cut by 4 bases and J by 5 bases, with 16 bases left in between. Germline V lookup: CDR1 SGDLS, CDR2 YYNGEE. The CDR3 is 15 residues long. In DNA form, the CDR3 reads TGTGCCAGCAGCCCCTCAGTGGGAGCACACAATGAGCAGTTCTTC. Amino acid sequence: CASSPSVGAHNEQFF.

V usage is TRBV7-6 and J usage is TRBJ2-1; 7 positions agree with TRBD2. This CDR3 contains 17 residues. CDR1 is SGHVS and CDR2 is FNYEAQ in the germline V gene. Trimming cost V 1 base and J 0 bases; bases outside gene matches: 6. CDR3 nucleotide sequence: TGTGCCAGCAGCTTAGTTCCCTCTAGCGGCTCCTACAATGAGCAGTTCTTC. Amino acid sequence: CASSLVPSSGSYNEQFF.

J is TRBJ2-5 and V is TRBV5-1; no firm D call. The CDR3 extends over 13 amino acids. Germline V gene lookup returns CDR1 SGHRS and CDR2 YFSETQ. V dropped 5 bases and J dropped 5 bases, with 13 bases sitting between them. The DNA for the CDR3 is TGCGCCAGCAGTTCTGACTTTGGGGAGACCCAGTACTTC. As protein: CASSSDFGETQYF.

This clone was counted a few times. CDR3 DNA: TGTGCTAGTGGGGTCGGGAGTCGTAGTGGGCAAGAGACCCAGTACTTC. Protein product: CASGVGSRSGQETQYF. J is TRBJ2-5 and V is TRBV12-5; maybe TRBD2 (6 bases). Trimming cost V 6 bases and J 2 bases, with 19 bases left between them. This CDR3 has 16 residues. Germline-derived CDR1 and CDR2 are LGHNT and FRNRAP.

The J gene is TRBJ1-1, the V gene TRBV6-4, with TRBD1 matching 7 bases. Germline CDR1 and CDR2: MRHNA and SNTAGT. CDR3 size: 15 residues. V lost 5 bases and J lost 4; bases outside the gene matches: 10. The CDR3 DNA is TGTGCCAGCAGTCTTGTACCGGGACAGTCCACTGAAGCTTTCTTT. It is translated as CASSLVPGQSTEAFF.

The chain uses TRBV7-2 and TRBJ1-5, with D uncertain. This CDR3 comprises 15 residues. Trimming left V 1 base short and J 0 bases short, with 7 bases between. CDR1 is SGHTA and CDR2 is FQGNSA in the germline V gene. The chain's CDR3 is CASSLGVYSNQPQHF. Written as DNA, the CDR3 is TGTGCCAGCAGCTTAGGAGTCTATAGCAATCAGCCCCAGCATTTT.

Only a few counts were recorded for this clone. This chain joins TRBV9 and TRBJ1-2; D uncertain. The CDR3 runs to 18 residues. V lost 4 bases, J lost 0 bases, and 22 bases lay in between. CDR1 is SGDLS, CDR2 YYNGEE, per germline. The DNA for the CDR3 is TGTGCCAGCAGCTCTAGACCCTCCTCATTGGGAGCTAACTATGGCTACACCTTC. It yields the protein CASSSRPSSLGANYGYTF.

The table lists this clone with a few counts. The chain is built from TRBV19 and TRBJ2-5, with 7 bases lining up with TRBD2. The CDR3 runs to 16 residues. V shed 3 bases, J shed 0 bases, and the junction held 7 bases outside the gene matches. Germline V gives CDR1 LNHDA, CDR2 SQIVND (reference sequence). The CDR3 is CASSMYRGGYQETQYF. The CDR3 DNA is TGTGCCAGTAGTATGTACCGGGGAGGGTACCAAGAGACCCAGTACTTC.

The chain recombines TRBV30 with TRBJ2-4; D possibly corresponds to TRBD2 (7 bases). This CDR3 contains 15 residues. V gave up 5 bases and J gave up 3 bases, with 17 bases separating them. Germline V gene sequence: CDR1 GTSNPN, CDR2 SVGIG (reference sequence). CDR3 sequence (DNA): TGTGCCTGGGGTAGGAGAGGGGGGGTCAAAAACATTCAGTACTTC. It codes for CAWGRRGGVKNIQYF.

The rearrangement joins TRBV6-1 to TRBJ1-5; the match to TRBD1 covers 8 bases. CDR3 size: 15 residues. In germline, CDR1 is MNHNS, CDR2 SASEGT. V lost 6 bases to trimming and J lost 7 bases; unmatched junction nucleotides: 11. The CDR3 bases are TGTGCCAGCAGCGATACTAGACAGGGGAGGCAGCCCCAGCATTTT. This translates into CASSDTRQGRQPQHF.

The V call is TRBV28, the J call TRBJ1-2, with D uncertain. The V and J ends lost 10 bases and 7 bases respectively, with 22 bases between them. CDR3 length: 14 residues. Germline-derived CDR1 and CDR2 are MDHEN and SYDVKM. CDR3 DNA: TGTGCCACTAAAAAGATGGGGAGTACATCTGGCTACACCTTC. Its protein is CATKKMGSTSGYTF.

This sequence joins TRBV14 and TRBJ2-7; D call uncertain. Germline CDR1 SGHDN, CDR2 FVKESK. Trimming removed 3 bases from V and 2 bases from J, with 17 bases in between. CDR3 length equals 16 residues. The CDR3 DNA reads TGTGCCAGCAGCCAGGGTCCGGAGAGCCTTCCCTACGAGCAGTACTTC. It encodes CASSQGPESLPYEQYF.

This clone was seen only once. The chain joins TRBV30 to TRBJ1-2; D unresolved. The CDR3 has 16 residues. Trimming took 0 bases from V and 0 from J, leaving 14 bases between them. In germline, CDR1 is GTSNPN, CDR2 SVGIG (reference sequence). The CDR3: CAWSVPRQSANYGYTF. The DNA of the CDR3 is TGTGCCTGGAGTGTACCGAGGCAGTCTGCTAACTATGGCTACACCTTC.

This clone appeared a few times. J is TRBJ2-1 and V is TRBV11-2; TRBD2 aligns across 7 bases. This CDR3 spans 14 amino acids. The V gene's germline CDR1 is SGHAT and CDR2 FQNNGV. V was clipped by 7 bases and J by 5 bases; unmatched bases: 8. The CDR3 DNA follows: TGTGCCAGCATCATCCCGGGAGGAGACAATGAGCAGTTCTTC. This translates into CASIIPGGDNEQFF.

The chain has TRBV7-9 and TRBJ2-5; no reliable D call. Trimming left V 5 bases short and J 5 bases short, with 3 bases between. The CDR3 length is 10 residues. Germline V gene sequence: CDR1 SEHNR, CDR2 FQNEAQ (reference sequence). CDR3: CASSLETQYF. As DNA, the CDR3 is TGTGCCAGCAGCCTGGAGACCCAGTACTTC.

There are a few counts of this clone. This chain joins TRBV27 and TRBJ1-5, with a weak D call TRBD1 (5 bases). Germline CDR1 reads MNHEY; CDR2 reads SMNVEV (reference sequence). With 0 bases removed from V and 3 bases from J, the gap between germline ends came to 9 bases. This CDR3 has 15 residues. The DNA of the CDR3 is TGTGCCAGCAGTTTATCGGCAGGGAACAATCAGCCCCAGCATTTT. This encodes CASSLSAGNNQPQHF.

The gene calls are TRBV2 and TRBJ2-7, with 13 bases matching TRBD2. The V segment lost 6 bases and the J segment 2 bases; nucleotides outside the gene matches: 4. Germline values: CDR1 SNHLY, CDR2 FYNNEI. The CDR3 consists of 15 residues. CDR3 sequence: CASRELAGGPYEQYF. CDR3 sequence (DNA): TGTGCCAGCAGAGAACTAGCGGGAGGGCCCTACGAGCAGTACTTC.

This clone was seen a few times. The rearrangement joins TRBV5-6 to TRBJ1-1; TRBD1 matches at 7 bases. Losses at the gene ends were 3 bases for V and 9 bases for J; bases not matched to a gene: 5. The CDR3 is made up of 12 amino acids. The germline V gene encodes CDR1 SGHDT and CDR2 YYEEEE. CDR3 nucleotides: TGTGCCAGCAGCTACCGGAGGGGGCAAGCTTTCTTT. It codes for CASSYRRGQAFF.

V gene TRBV15 combines with J gene TRBJ1-1; D perhaps matches TRBD1 (6 bases). This CDR3 spans 14 amino acids. Deletions cut 0 bases from V and 4 bases from J, with 9 bases between. Germline CDR1 is LNHNV and CDR2 is YYDKDF (reference sequence). Here the CDR3 reads CATSRDRGSTEAFF. The CDR3 coding sequence is TGTGCCACCAGCAGAGACAGGGGAAGCACTGAAGCTTTCTTT.

The chain is built from TRBV5-4 and TRBJ2-7; 7 bases map to TRBD1. Trimming cost V 4 bases and J 5 bases; bases outside gene matches: 9. The CDR3 spans 14 residues. Germline-derived CDR1 and CDR2 are SGHNT and YYREEE (reference sequence). This CDR3 is CASSNRGLTHEQYF. In DNA, the CDR3 is TGTGCCAGCAGCAACAGGGGCTTGACCCACGAGCAGTACTTC.

The chain uses TRBV5-4 and TRBJ2-1, with 8 positions matching TRBD2. The CDR3 is 16 amino acids. Germline CDR1 is SGHNT and CDR2 is YYREEE (reference sequence). Losses at the gene ends were 0 bases for V and 2 bases for J; bases not matched to a gene: 4. The CDR3 nucleotides are TGTGCCAGCAGCTTGGGGGGCGGGAGGCCCTACAATGAGCAGTTCTTC. Translating it yields CASSLGGGRPYNEQFF.